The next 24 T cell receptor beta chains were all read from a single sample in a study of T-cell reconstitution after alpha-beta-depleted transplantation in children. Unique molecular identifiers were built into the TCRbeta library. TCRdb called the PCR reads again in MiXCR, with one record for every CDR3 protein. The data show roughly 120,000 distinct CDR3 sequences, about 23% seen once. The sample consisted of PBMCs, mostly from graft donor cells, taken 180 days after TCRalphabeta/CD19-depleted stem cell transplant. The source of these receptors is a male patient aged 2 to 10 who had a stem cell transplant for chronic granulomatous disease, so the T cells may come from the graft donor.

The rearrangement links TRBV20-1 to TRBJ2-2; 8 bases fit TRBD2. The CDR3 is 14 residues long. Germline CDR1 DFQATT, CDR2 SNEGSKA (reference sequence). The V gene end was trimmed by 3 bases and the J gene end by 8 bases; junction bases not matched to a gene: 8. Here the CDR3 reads CSASIGGDWGELFF. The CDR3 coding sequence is TGCAGTGCTAGCATCGGGGGGGATTGGGGGGAGCTGTTTTTT.

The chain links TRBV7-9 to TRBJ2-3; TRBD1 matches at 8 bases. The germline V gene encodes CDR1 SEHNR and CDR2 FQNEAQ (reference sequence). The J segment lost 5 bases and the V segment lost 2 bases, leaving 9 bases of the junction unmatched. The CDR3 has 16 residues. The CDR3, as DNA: TGTGCCAGCAGCTTACAGGGCAGGGGGCGAGGAGATACGCAGTATTTT. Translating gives CASSLQGRGRGDTQYF.

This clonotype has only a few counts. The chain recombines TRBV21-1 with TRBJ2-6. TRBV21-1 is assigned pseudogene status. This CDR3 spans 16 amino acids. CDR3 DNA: TGTGCCAGCGGCCAAGTAGGAAGGTCTGGGGCCAACGTCCTGACTTTC. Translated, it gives CASGQVGRSGANVLTF.

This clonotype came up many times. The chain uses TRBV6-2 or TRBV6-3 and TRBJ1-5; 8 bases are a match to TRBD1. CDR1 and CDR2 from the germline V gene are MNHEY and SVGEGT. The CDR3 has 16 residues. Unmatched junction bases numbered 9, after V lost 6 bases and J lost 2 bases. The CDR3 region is CASRKTGGMGNQPQHF. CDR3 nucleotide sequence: TGTGCCAGCAGGAAAACAGGGGGTATGGGCAATCAGCCCCAGCATTTT.

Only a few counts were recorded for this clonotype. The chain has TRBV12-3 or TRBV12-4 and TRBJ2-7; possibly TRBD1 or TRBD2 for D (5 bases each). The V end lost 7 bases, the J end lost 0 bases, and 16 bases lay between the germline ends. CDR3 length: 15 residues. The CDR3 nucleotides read TGTGCCAGCACCTCACGGTCAGGGAGCTCCTACGAGCAGTACTTC. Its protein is CASTSRSGSSYEQYF.

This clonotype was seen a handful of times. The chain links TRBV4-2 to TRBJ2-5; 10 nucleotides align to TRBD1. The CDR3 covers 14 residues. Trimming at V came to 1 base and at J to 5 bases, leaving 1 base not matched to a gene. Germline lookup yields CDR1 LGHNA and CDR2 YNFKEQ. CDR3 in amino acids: CASSQAGQGETQYF. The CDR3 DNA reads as TGTGCCAGCAGCCAAGCGGGACAGGGGGAGACCCAGTACTTC.

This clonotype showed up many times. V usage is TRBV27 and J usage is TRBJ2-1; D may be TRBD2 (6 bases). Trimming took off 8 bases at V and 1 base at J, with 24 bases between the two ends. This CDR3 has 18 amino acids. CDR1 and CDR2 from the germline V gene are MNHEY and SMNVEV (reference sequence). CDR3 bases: TGTGCCAGCGGCCCTTGGCCGGGAGCACCTATGTCCTACAATGAGCAGTTCTTC. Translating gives CASGPWPGAPMSYNEQFF.

The CDR3 coding sequence is TGTGCCAGCAGTTTATTAGTAGAGCGAGGGGAGAGGGGCATTCAGTACTTC. Its translation: CASSLLVERGERGIQYF. The gene calls are TRBV27 and TRBJ2-4, with D perhaps matching TRBD1 or TRBD2 (5 bases each). Per germline, CDR1 MNHEY and CDR2 SMNVEV (reference sequence). The CDR3 sequence is 17 residues long. Trimming stripped 1 base from V and 9 bases from J, with 22 bases between.

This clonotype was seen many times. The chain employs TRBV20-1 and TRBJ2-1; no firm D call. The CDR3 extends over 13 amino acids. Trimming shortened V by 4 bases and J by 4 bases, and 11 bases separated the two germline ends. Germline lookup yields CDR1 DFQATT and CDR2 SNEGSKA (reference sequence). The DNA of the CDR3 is TGCAGTGCTAAACCCGACCAGTACAATGAGCAGTTCTTC. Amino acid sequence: CSAKPDQYNEQFF.

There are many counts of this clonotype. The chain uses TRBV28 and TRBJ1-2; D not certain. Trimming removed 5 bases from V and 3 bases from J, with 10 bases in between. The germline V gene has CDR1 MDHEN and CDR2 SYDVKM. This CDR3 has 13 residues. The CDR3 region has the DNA TGTGCCAGCAGTAATCCAGACTACTATGGCTACACCTTC. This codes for CASSNPDYYGYTF.

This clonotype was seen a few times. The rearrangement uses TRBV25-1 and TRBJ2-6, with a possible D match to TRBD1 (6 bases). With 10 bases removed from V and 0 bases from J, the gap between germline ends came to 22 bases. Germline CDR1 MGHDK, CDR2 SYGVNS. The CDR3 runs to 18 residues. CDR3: CAIFESQGPYSGANVLTF. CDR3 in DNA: TGTGCCATCTTTGAATCGCAGGGGCCCTACTCTGGGGCCAACGTCCTGACTTTC.

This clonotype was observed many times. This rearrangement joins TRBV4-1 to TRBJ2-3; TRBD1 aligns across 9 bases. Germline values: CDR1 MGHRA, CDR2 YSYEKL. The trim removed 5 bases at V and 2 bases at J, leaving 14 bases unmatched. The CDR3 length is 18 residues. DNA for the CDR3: TGCGCCAGCAGCTACACAGGGGGCGCGGGGGCCTCCACAGATACGCAGTATTTT. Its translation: CASSYTGGAGASTDTQYF.

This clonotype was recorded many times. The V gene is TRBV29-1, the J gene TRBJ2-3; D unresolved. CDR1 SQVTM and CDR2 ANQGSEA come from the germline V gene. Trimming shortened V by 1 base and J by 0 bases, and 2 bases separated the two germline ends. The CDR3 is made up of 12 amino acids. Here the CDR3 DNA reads TGCAGCGTTGAAGGTAGCACAGATACGCAGTATTTT. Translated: CSVEGSTDTQYF.

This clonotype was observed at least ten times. CDR3 residues: CASSHAGGFGMNTEAFF. CDR3 coding DNA: TGCGCCAGCAGCCACGCGGGGGGGTTCGGGATGAACACTGAAGCTTTCTTT. The chain uses TRBV5-1 and TRBJ1-1; weak D call: TRBD1 (5 bases). CDR3 length: 17 amino acids. Germline CDR1 is SGHRS and CDR2 is YFSETQ. Trimming took off 4 bases at V and 0 bases at J, with 19 bases between the two ends.

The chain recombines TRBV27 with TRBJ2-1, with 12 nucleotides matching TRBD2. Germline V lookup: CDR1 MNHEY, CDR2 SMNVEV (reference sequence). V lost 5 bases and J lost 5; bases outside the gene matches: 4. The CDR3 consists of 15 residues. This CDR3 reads CASSRGLAGNNEQFF. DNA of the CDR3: TGTGCCAGCAGTAGAGGACTAGCGGGGAACAATGAGCAGTTCTTC.

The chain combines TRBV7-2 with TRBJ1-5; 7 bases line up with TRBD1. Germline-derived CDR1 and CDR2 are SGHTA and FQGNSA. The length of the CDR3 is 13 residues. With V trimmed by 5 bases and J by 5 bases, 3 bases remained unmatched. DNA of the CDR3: TGTGCCAGCAGCCGACAGGGCGATCAGCCCCAGCATTTT. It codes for CASSRQGDQPQHF. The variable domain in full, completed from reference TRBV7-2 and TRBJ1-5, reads GAGVSQSPSNKVTEKGKDVELRCDPISGHTALYWYRQSLGQGLEFLIYFQGNSAPDKSGLPSDRFSAERTGGSVSTLTIQRTQQEDSAVYLCASSRQGDQPQHFGDGTRLSIL.

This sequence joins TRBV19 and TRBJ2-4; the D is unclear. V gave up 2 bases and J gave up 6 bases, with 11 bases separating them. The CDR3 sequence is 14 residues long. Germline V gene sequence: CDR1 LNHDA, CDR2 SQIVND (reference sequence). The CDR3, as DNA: TGTGCCAGTAGTATAACAGCCAAAGGAAACATTCAGTACTTC. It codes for CASSITAKGNIQYF.

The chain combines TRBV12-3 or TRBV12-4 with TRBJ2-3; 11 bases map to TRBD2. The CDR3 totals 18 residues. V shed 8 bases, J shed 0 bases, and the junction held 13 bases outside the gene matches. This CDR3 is CASCPSPRLAGSTDTQYF. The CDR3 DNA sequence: TGTGCCAGCTGTCCCTCTCCTCGACTAGCGGGAAGCACAGATACGCAGTATTTT.

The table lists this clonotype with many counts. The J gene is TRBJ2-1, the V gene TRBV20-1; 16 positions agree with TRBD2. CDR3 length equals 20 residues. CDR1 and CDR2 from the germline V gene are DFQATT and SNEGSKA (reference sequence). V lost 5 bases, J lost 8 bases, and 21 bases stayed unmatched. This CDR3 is CSAERSGTSGRAYILDEQFF. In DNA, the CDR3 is TGCAGTGCTGAACGATCCGGGACTAGCGGGAGGGCCTATATACTCGATGAGCAGTTCTTC.

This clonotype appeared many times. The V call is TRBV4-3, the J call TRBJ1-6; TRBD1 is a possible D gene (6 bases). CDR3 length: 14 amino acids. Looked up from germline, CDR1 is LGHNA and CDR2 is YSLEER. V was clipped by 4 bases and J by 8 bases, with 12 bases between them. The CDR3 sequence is CASSLRDTHSPLHF. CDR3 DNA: TGCGCCAGCAGCCTCCGGGACACCCATTCACCCCTCCACTTT.

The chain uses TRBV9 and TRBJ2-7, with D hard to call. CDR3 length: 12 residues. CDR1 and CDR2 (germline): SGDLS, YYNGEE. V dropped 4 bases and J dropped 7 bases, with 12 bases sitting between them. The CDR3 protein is CASSKDGSEQYF. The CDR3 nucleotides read TGTGCCAGCAGCAAAGACGGCTCTGAGCAGTACTTC.

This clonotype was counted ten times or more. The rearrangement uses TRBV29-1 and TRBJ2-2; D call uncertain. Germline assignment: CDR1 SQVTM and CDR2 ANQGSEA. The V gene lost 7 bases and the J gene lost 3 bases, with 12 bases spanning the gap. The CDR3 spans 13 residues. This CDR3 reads CSGHGKDTGELFF. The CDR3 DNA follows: TGCAGCGGCCACGGAAAGGACACCGGGGAGCTGTTTTTT.

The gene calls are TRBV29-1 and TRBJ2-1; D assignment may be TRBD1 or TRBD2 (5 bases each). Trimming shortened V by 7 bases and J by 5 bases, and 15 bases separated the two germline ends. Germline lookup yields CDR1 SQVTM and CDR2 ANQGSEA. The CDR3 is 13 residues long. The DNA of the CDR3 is TGCAGCGGGATGTGGGGGTTGGACAATGAGCAGTTCTTC. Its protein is CSGMWGLDNEQFF.

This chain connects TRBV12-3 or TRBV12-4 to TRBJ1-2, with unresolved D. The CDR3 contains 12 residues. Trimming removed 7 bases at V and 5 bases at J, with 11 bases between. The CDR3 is CASIWSVYGYTF. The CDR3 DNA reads TGTGCCAGCATTTGGTCCGTTTATGGCTACACCTTC.